Described below is a single T cell receptor beta chain sequence and its context. The antigen it recognizes is unknown. Base qualities are missing; no much larger clone stands one base away. This sample is part of a study of cytomegalovirus exposure and HLA in healthy donors (dated by TCRdb to 2016 to 2017). About the study as a whole: The roughly 670 repertoires of the first cohort and the roughly 120 validation repertoires were produced on the same platform, according to a later analysis. The study was designed to test whether signatures of past pathogen exposure could be identified by cataloging public T cell receptors. In addition to the first cohort of 650 to 800 subjects, a separate validation cohort of over 90 different subjects was used. The study combined high-throughput TCR immunosequencing, statistical association of individual TCRs with disease status, and machine learning to predict cytomegalovirus infection status.

Separate from the approximately 700-subject first cohort, the validation cohort of roughly 130 subjects was the group to which the donors belonged. Reading from cysteine to phenylalanine, the CDR3 counts 17 amino acids. The kept DNA is CDR3 alone, 51 bases in frame from the first base. The germline V gene specifies SGDLS as CDR1 and YYNGEE as CDR2. Compared with germline, V lacks 3 bases and J lacks 6 bases; bases without a gene match: 16. Beyond this particular receptor, the publication reports: In both the original and validation cohorts, the classifier was reported to diagnose cytomegalovirus status with high specificity and sensitivity. A few of the identified cytomegalovirus-associated TCR beta chains were confirmed in vitro to be specific for cytomegalovirus antigens. According to the authors, the approach could potentially be generalized to other disease states and immunological phenotypes. A later analysis lacked HLA typing for the validation cohort, so it scored co-occurrence in that cohort across all 120 or so repertoires. In a later analysis, TCRs clustered in the first cohort were found to also tend to co-occur in the roughly 110 validation repertoires, with 94% of cluster scores above 0. A total of 164 TCR beta chains were listed by the study as associated with cytomegalovirus. Across donors, most TCR sequences were observed very rarely, whereas some public TCRs were present in many individuals.

The library was obtained by the immunoSEQ multiplex PCR assay. The study's own analysis went as follows. A statistical classification framework was built for diagnosing cytomegalovirus status from the catalog of TCR beta chain sequences. Held by TCRdb, this immuneACCESS table contains in-frame sequences only and omits some clones. Under half of the omission traces to an unresolved V gene where checked; the cause of the rest is unknown. The D gene and trimming were derived from the DNA, and the V and J assignments and clone size from that table. The sample data list 150,000 to 200,000 clones, and around four fifths of these were observed just once. 2% to 2.5% of the sample lies in the top ten.

The origin of this receptor is a man aged 30 to 39 in good health and CMV-seropositive. The sequenced sample was PBMCs. Recombination linked TRBV9 to TRBJ2-7, with 9 central nucleotides matching TRBD1. The DNA reads TGTGCCAGCAGCGCCGCCCGGATCCGGGACAGGGTTTCCGAGCAGTACTTC. Its translation is CASSAARIRDRVSEQYF.